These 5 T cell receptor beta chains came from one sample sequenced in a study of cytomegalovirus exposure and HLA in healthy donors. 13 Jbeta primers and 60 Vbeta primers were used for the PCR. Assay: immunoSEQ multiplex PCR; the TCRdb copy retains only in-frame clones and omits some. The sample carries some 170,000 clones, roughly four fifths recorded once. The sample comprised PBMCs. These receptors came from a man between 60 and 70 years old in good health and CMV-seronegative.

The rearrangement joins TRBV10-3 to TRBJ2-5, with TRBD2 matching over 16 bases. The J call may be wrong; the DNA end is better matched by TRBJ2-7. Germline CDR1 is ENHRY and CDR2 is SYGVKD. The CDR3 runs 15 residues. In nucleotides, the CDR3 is TGTGCCACCGGGACTAGCGGGAGGGGTAGGGACGAGCAGTACTTC. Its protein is CATGTSGRGRDEQYF.

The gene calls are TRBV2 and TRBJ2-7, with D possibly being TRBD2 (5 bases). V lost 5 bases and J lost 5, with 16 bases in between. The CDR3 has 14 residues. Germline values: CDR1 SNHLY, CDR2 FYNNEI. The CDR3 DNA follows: TGTGCCAGCAGTCCAATGGGCCTCGGGGACGAGCAGTACTTC. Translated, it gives CASSPMGLGDEQYF.

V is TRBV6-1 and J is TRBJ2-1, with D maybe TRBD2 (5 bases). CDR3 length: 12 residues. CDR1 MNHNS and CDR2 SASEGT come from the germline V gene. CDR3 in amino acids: CAGGRTYNEQFF. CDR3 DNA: TGTGCTGGCGGGCGTACCTACAATGAGCAGTTCTTC.

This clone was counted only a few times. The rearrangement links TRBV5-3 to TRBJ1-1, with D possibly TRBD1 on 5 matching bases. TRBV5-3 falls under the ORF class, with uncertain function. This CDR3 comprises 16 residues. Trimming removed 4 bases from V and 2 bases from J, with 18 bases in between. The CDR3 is CARSGWVDSINTEAFF. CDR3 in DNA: TGTGCCAGAAGCGGGTGGGTCGACAGCATCAACACTGAAGCTTTCTTT.

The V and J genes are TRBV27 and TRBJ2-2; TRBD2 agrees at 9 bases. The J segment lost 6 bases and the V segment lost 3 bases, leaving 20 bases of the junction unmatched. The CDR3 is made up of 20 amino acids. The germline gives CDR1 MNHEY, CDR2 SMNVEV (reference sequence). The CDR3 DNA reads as TGTGCCAGCAGTTTGATCCCCGGGACTAGCATCTTTGGGTGGGCCGGGGAGCTGTTTTTT. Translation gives CASSLIPGTSIFGWAGELFF.